These 29 T cell receptor beta chains share one sample of origin, sequenced in a study of T cells after yellow fever vaccination. In TCRdb, the 5' RACE reads were re-called with MiXCR into one record per CDR3 protein. The table includes hundreds of thousands of distinct CDR3 sequences, around 20% detected once. Sample: PBMCs, taken before the yellow fever booster vaccination. All receptors come from a man in his late teens or twenties who received the YFV17D yellow fever vaccine.

The chain uses TRBV12-3 or TRBV12-4 and TRBJ2-1, with 7 bases identical to TRBD2. The CDR3 is 16 residues long. With V trimmed by 6 bases and J by 9 bases, 17 bases remained unmatched. In DNA form, the CDR3 reads TGTGCCAGCAGCTTACTGGGAGGGAGAGGCGAGCGTGAGCAGTTCTTC. Residues: CASSLLGGRGEREQFF.

In this sample, this clonotype turned up a few times. V is TRBV5-1 and J is TRBJ2-5; D is undetermined. The V end was cut by 1 base, the J end by 0 bases, with 13 bases between. CDR1 is SGHRS and CDR2 is YFSETQ in the germline V gene. CDR3 size: 16 residues. The DNA of the CDR3 is TGCGCCAGCAGCTTGACCCCCGGACCCAACCAAGAGACCCAGTACTTC. This sequence encodes CASSLTPGPNQETQYF.

This clonotype was observed many times. The genes are TRBV7-2 and TRBJ2-4; D call uncertain. In germline, CDR1 is SGHTA, CDR2 FQGNSA. This CDR3 comprises 16 residues. Trimming pared 4 bases from V and 0 bases from J, leaving 13 bases between. In DNA form, the CDR3 reads TGTGCCAGCAGCTCGACACCTCAAATAGCCAAAAACATTCAGTACTTC. Its protein product is CASSSTPQIAKNIQYF.

This clonotype was seen only a few times. The V and J genes are TRBV5-1 and TRBJ1-1, with 7 positions matching TRBD1. This CDR3 region has 12 residues. CDR1 and CDR2 from the germline V gene are SGHRS and YFSETQ. V was pared by 3 bases and J by 7 bases, with 3 bases of the junction left unmatched. The CDR3 spells CASSWTGIEAFF. CDR3 DNA: TGCGCCAGCAGCTGGACAGGCATTGAAGCTTTCTTT.

The J gene is TRBJ2-3, the V gene TRBV7-2; D is unresolved. The ends were cut back, 5 bases at V and 0 bases at J, with 9 bases in the middle. This CDR3 spans 14 amino acids. The germline CDR1 and CDR2 sequences are SGHTA and FQGNSA. This CDR3 is CASSPHLSTDTQYF. The DNA for the CDR3 is TGTGCCAGCAGCCCACACCTTAGCACAGATACGCAGTATTTT.

Ten or more counts support this clonotype. J is TRBJ2-5 and V is TRBV9; the D gene could be TRBD1 or TRBD2 (6 bases each). This CDR3 has 13 residues. V gave up 2 bases and J gave up 5 bases, with 10 bases separating them. The germline CDR1 and CDR2 sequences are SGDLS and YYNGEE. CDR3 nucleotides: TGTGCCAGCAGCGTCGGGGGCGGGGAGACCCAGTACTTC. This codes for CASSVGGGETQYF.

The table lists this clonotype with a few counts. V is TRBV15 and J is TRBJ2-7; TRBD1 is a possible D gene (5 bases). Germline V CDR1 and CDR2: LNHNV, YYDKDF (reference sequence). The CDR3 sequence is 13 residues long. The V end was cut by 9 bases, the J end by 2 bases, with 14 bases between. The CDR3 spells CATSPAGTYEQYF. CDR3 bases: TGTGCCACAAGTCCGGCAGGGACCTACGAGCAGTACTTC. The variable domain in full, with the rest retrieved from reference TRBV15 and TRBJ2-7, is DAMVIQNPRYQVTQFGKPVTLSCSQTLNHNVMYWYQQKSSQAPKLLFHYYDKDFNNEADTPDNFQSRRPNTSFCFLDIRSPGLGDTAMYLCATSPAGTYEQYFGPGTRLTVT.

The gene calls are TRBV14 and TRBJ1-3, with TRBD1 matching 7 bases. Germline lookup yields CDR1 SGHDN and CDR2 FVKESK. This CDR3 contains 15 residues. Trimming removed 6 bases from V and 0 bases from J; junction bases left unmatched: 5. CDR3 bases: TGTGCCAGCAGGGCGGGACAGCTCTCTGGAAACACCATATATTTT. Its translation is CASRAGQLSGNTIYF.

The J gene is TRBJ2-7, the V gene TRBV6-1; weak D call: TRBD2 (5 bases). The V and J ends lost 6 bases and 0 bases respectively, with 12 bases between them. The CDR3 spans 14 residues. Germline CDR1 and CDR2: MNHNS and SASEGT. CDR3 bases: TGTGCCAGCAGAAGCGGAGGCTTCTCCTACGAGCAGTACGTC. It specifies CASRSGGFSYEQYV.

This clonotype has more than one count but fewer than ten. The chain has TRBV5-6 and TRBJ1-6, with TRBD1 identical over 7 bases. This CDR3 is built from 15 residues. J was trimmed by 6 bases and V by 4 bases; bases with no gene match: 7. Germline CDR1 SGHDT, CDR2 YYEEEE. Here the CDR3 DNA reads TGTGCCAGCAGCGCGAACAGGGGCGTTAATTCACCCCTCCACTTT. It translates to CASSANRGVNSPLHF.

V gene TRBV28 combines with J gene TRBJ2-7, with 7 bases fitting TRBD1. V lost 3 bases, J lost 3 bases, and 5 bases stayed unmatched. Germline V gives CDR1 MDHEN, CDR2 SYDVKM. The length of the CDR3 is 14 residues. The CDR3 DNA sequence: TGTGCCAGCAGTTTGGGGACAGTCCTCTACGAGCAGTACGTC. Residues: CASSLGTVLYEQYV.

This clonotype appeared a few times. The chain links TRBV7-9 to TRBJ1-2; D is possibly TRBD1 (6 bases). The CDR3 is 13 amino acids. Trimming took 3 bases from V and 8 from J, leaving 13 bases between them. Germline lookup yields CDR1 SEHNR and CDR2 FQNEAQ (reference sequence). Here the CDR3 DNA reads TGTGCCAGCAGCTTCGCAGGGGTTCAGGGCTACACCTTC. It yields the protein CASSFAGVQGYTF.

The chain couples TRBV20-1 to TRBJ1-1, with D possibly matching TRBD1 (5 bases). CDR3 length equals 11 residues. Germline values: CDR1 DFQATT, CDR2 SNEGSKA (reference sequence). Trimming removed 5 bases at V and 7 bases at J, with 11 bases between. For the CDR3, the DNA is TGCAGTGCTGTGTGGGGCCGTGAAGCTTTCTTT. Its translation: CSAVWGREAFF.

The chain uses TRBV6-6 and TRBJ2-3; TRBD2 aligns across 16 bases. V shed 2 bases and J 4 bases; nucleotides not matched to a gene: 6. Per the germline V gene, CDR1 is MNHNY and CDR2 is SVGAGI (reference sequence). The length of the CDR3 is 18 residues. CDR3: CASSYAGTSGGVADTQYF. For the CDR3, the DNA is TGTGCCAGCAGTTACGCGGGGACTAGCGGGGGGGTTGCAGATACGCAGTATTTT.

The CDR3 bases are TGTGCCAGCAGTGGATCTTTTGGGCTAAGTGGTACAGATACGCAGTATTTT. Translation gives CASSGSFGLSGTDTQYF. The chain joins TRBV6-1 to TRBJ2-3, with unresolved D. The CDR3 is made up of 17 amino acids. Germline-derived CDR1 and CDR2 are MNHNS and SASEGT. Between the trimmed V and J ends, which lost 4 bases and 3 bases, there was a span of 20 bases.

This clonotype was detected only a few times. The chain links TRBV6-2 or TRBV6-3 to TRBJ1-5, with 7 bases lining up with TRBD1. From germline, CDR1 is MNHEY and CDR2 SVGEGT. The ends lost 7 bases at V and 1 base at J; junction bases unmatched: 10. The CDR3 sequence is 16 residues long. The CDR3 DNA reads as TGTGCCAGCATCTGGGGGAAGGGGGCGAGCAATCAGCCCCAGCATTTT. Translating it yields CASIWGKGASNQPQHF.

The V and J genes are TRBV7-2 and TRBJ1-5; D may be TRBD1 (6 bases). V lost 11 bases and J 4 bases, leaving 9 bases between the germline ends. This CDR3 is 11 amino acids long. Germline CDR1 SGHTA, CDR2 FQGNSA. The CDR3 reads CAVGGNQPQHF. DNA of the CDR3: TGTGCCGTAGGGGGAAATCAGCCCCAGCATTTT.

The V call is TRBV10-3, the J call TRBJ2-7; D call uncertain. The CDR3 has 10 residues. Trimming took off 7 bases at V and 7 bases at J, with 8 bases between the two ends. CDR1 is ENHRY, CDR2 SYGVKD, per germline. In DNA form, the CDR3 reads TGTGCCATCACTGCCTGGGAGCAGTACGTC. Translation: CAITAWEQYV.

This clonotype was seen a handful of times. The chain recombines TRBV7-2 with TRBJ1-2; a weak D match, TRBD1 (5 bases). This CDR3 is built from 12 residues. Deletions cut 5 bases from V and 8 bases from J, with 12 bases between. The germline V gene encodes CDR1 SGHTA and CDR2 FQGNSA. CDR3 bases: TGTGCCAGCAGCCAGGGTGTCTGGGGCTACACCTTC. This codes for CASSQGVWGYTF.

This clonotype was detected many times. The V call is TRBV4-3, the J call TRBJ2-5; D may be TRBD1 (6 bases). V dropped 0 bases and J dropped 3 bases, with 11 bases sitting between them. Germline values: CDR1 LGHNA, CDR2 YSLEER. The CDR3 is made up of 15 amino acids. In DNA, the CDR3 is TGCGCCAGCAGCCAAGATGGGCACAGGGAAGAGACCCAGTACTTC. It specifies CASSQDGHREETQYF.

This clonotype was detected only a few times. Written as DNA, the CDR3 is TGTGCCAGCAGCTTAGGAGACAGGGGGAGATACGAGCAGTACTTC. Translated, it gives CASSLGDRGRYEQYF. The chain links TRBV7-9 to TRBJ2-7; 9 bases are shared with TRBD1. Losses at the gene ends were 1 base for V and 4 bases for J; bases not matched to a gene: 5. Germline V gene lookup returns CDR1 SEHNR and CDR2 FQNEAQ (reference sequence). This CDR3 contains 15 residues.

This clonotype showed up just a few times. V and J are TRBV24-1 and TRBJ2-5, with a weak D call TRBD1 (5 bases). This CDR3 contains 13 residues. CDR1 is KGHDR, CDR2 SFDVKD, per germline. The V gene lost 4 bases and the J gene lost 5 bases, with 10 bases spanning the gap. The CDR3 region has the DNA TGTGCCACCAGTGACTTCGACAGCGAGACCCAGTACTTC. It is translated as CATSDFDSETQYF.

J is TRBJ2-2 and V is TRBV27, with 7 bases aligning to TRBD2. This CDR3 has 13 amino acids. V dropped 8 bases and J dropped 10; count of bases not matched to a gene: 10. Germline CDR1 reads MNHEY; CDR2 reads SMNVEV (reference sequence). The DNA of the CDR3 is TGTGCCAGCCGCGGGACTAACGTTAAGGAGCTGTTTTTT. Amino acid sequence: CASRGTNVKELFF.

The rearrangement joins TRBV6-6 to TRBJ2-7; 10 bases match TRBD2. The CDR3 extends over 14 amino acids. Germline CDR1 and CDR2: MNHNY and SVGAGI (reference sequence). V dropped 4 bases and J dropped 6; count of bases not matched to a gene: 6. CDR3 region: CASSSPGLASEQYF. CDR3 bases: TGTGCCAGCAGTTCCCCGGGACTAGCGTCCGAGCAGTACTTC.

The chain carries TRBV7-8 and TRBJ2-3, with 11 nucleotides matching TRBD1. CDR1 and CDR2 from the germline V gene are SGHVS and FQNEAQ. This CDR3 has 17 amino acids. Trimming at V came to 5 bases and at J to 0 bases, leaving 7 bases not matched to a gene. CDR3 nucleotide sequence: TGTGCCAGCAGCCTCCCGGGACAGGGGGTCAGCACAGATACGCAGTATTTT. The encoded protein is CASSLPGQGVSTDTQYF.

The V gene is TRBV7-8, the J gene TRBJ2-1; D might be TRBD2 (6 bases). Deletions cut 5 bases from V and 9 bases from J, with 11 bases between. The CDR3 consists of 12 residues. The germline CDR1 and CDR2 sequences are SGHVS and FQNEAQ. The DNA for the CDR3 is TGTGCCAGCAGCACTGACGGGGGTGAGCAGTTCTTC. It specifies CASSTDGGEQFF. Based on the CDR3 plus reference TRBV7-8 and TRBJ2-1, the full variable domain is GAGVSQSPRYKVAKRGQDVALRCDPISGHVSLFWYQQALGQGPEFLTYFQNEAQLDKSGLPSDRFFAERPEGSVSTLKIQRTQQEDSAVYLCASSTDGGEQFFGPGTRLTVL.

CDR3 region: CASRGTGHNQPQHF. The CDR3 region has the DNA TGTGCCAGCAGGGGGACAGGGCACAATCAGCCCCAGCATTTT. The chain employs TRBV12-3 or TRBV12-4 and TRBJ1-5; 9 nucleotides line up with TRBD1. V gave up 6 bases and J gave up 3 bases; unmatched junction bases: 3. The CDR3 totals 14 residues.

This clonotype was recorded at least ten times. V usage is TRBV7-6 and J usage is TRBJ2-3, with D tentatively TRBD1 or TRBD2 (5 bases each). The CDR3 runs to 14 residues. Germline V gene data show CDR1 as SGHVS and CDR2 as FNYEAQ. V lost 4 bases and J 0 bases, leaving 8 bases between the germline ends. Here the CDR3 DNA reads TGTGCCAGCAGCTCGGGACCTAGCACAGATACGCAGTATTTT. Translated, it gives CASSSGPSTDTQYF.

At least ten counts were recorded for this clonotype. CDR3 bases: TGTGCCAGCAGCCCTCAGACCGGGGGAGACACCGGGGAGCTGTTTTTT. Residues: CASSPQTGGDTGELFF. The gene calls are TRBV7-6 and TRBJ2-2, with D perhaps TRBD2 (6 bases). The V gene's germline CDR1 is SGHVS and CDR2 FNYEAQ. This CDR3 is 16 amino acids long. The ends were cut back, 5 bases at V and 3 bases at J, with 16 bases in the middle.